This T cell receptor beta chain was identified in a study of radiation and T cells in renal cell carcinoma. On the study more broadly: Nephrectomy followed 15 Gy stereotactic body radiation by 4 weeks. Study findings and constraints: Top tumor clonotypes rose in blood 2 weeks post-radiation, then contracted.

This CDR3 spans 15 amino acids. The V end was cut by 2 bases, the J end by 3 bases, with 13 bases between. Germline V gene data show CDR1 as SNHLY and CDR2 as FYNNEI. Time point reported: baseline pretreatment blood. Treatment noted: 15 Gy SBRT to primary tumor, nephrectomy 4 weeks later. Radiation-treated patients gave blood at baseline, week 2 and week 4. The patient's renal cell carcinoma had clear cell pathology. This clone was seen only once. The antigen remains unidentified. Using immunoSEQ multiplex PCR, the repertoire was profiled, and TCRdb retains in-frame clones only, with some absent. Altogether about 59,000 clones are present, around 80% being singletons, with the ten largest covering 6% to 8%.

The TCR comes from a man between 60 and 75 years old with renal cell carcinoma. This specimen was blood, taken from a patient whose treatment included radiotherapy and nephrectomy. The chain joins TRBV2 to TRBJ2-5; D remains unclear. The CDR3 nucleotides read TGTGCCAGCAGTGAACGGTTACAGCTCAAAGAGACCCAGTACTTC. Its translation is CASSERLQLKETQYF.